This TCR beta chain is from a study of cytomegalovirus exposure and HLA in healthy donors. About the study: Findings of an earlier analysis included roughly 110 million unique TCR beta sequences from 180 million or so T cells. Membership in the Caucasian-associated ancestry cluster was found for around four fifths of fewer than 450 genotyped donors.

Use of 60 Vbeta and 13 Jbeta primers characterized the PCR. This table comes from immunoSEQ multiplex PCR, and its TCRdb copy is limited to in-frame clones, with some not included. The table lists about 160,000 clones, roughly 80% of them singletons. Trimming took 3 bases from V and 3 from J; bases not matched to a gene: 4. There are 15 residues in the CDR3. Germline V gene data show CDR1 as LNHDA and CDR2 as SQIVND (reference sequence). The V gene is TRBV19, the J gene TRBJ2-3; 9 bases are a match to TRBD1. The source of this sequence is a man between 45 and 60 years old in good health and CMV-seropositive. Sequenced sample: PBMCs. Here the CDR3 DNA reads TGTGCCAGTAGTATCCGGGACAGGGCGACAGATACGCAGTATTTT. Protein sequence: CASSIRDRATDTQYF.